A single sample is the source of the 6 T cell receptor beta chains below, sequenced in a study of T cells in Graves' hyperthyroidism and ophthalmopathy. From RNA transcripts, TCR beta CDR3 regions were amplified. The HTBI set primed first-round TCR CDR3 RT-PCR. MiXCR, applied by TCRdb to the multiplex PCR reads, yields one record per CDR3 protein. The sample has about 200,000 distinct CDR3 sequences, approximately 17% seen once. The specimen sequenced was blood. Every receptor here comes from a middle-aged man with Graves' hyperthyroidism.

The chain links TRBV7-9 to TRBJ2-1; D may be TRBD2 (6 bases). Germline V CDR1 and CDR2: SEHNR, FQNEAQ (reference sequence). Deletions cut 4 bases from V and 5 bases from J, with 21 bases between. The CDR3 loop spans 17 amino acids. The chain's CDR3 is CASSSSTWGVPNNEQFF. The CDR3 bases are TGTGCCAGCAGCTCCTCAACCTGGGGGGTCCCTAACAATGAGCAGTTCTTC.

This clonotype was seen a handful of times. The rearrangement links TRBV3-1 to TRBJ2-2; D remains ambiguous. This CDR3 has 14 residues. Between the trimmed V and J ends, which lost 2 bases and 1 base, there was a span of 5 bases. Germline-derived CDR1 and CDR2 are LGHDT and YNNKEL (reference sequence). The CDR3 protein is CASSQSGNTGELFF. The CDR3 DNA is TGTGCCAGCAGCCAATCGGGGAACACCGGGGAGCTGTTTTTT.

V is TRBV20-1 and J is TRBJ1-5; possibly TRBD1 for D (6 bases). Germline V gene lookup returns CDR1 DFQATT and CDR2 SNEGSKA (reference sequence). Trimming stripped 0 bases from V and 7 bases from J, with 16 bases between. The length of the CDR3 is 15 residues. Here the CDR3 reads CSARDRRGGGQPQHF. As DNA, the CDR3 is TGCAGTGCTAGAGATAGGAGGGGGGGAGGCCAGCCCCAGCATTTT.

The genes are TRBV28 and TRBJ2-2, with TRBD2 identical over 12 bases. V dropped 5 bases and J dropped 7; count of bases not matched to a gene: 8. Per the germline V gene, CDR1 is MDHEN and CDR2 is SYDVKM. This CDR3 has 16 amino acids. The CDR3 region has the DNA TGTGCCAGCAGTCCCCCTAGCGGGAGGGCGGTCGGGGAGCTGTTTTTT. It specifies CASSPPSGRAVGELFF.

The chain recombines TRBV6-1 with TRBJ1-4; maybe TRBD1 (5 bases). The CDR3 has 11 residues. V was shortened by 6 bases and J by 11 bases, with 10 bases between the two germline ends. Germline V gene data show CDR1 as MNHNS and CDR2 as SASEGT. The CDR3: CASRGDFKLFF. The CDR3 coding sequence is TGTGCCAGCAGGGGGGACTTCAAACTGTTTTTT.

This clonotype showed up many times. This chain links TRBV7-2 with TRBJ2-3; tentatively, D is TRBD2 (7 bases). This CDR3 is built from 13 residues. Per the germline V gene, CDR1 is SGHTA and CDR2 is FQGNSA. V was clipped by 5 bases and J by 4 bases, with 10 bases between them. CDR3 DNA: TGTGCCAGCAGCGAGGGGGGGGCAGATACGCAGTATTTT. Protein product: CASSEGGADTQYF.